This TCR beta chain was recorded in a study of vaccination and CD4 T cells after COVID-19. Study-level information: The convalescent population consisted of six males and four females, two of whom were of Hispanic ethnicity.

Note on this clonotype: Its matching antigen is unknown.

Trimming removed 4 bases from V and 6 bases from J; junction bases left unmatched: 12. Germline V gene data show CDR1 as GTSNPN and CDR2 as SVGIG (reference sequence). This CDR3 is 16 amino acids long. Scientists ran DNA taken from cultured CD4+ T cells through the Oncomine TCR Beta short-read assay for sequencing. From the PCR reads, TCRdb called clonotypes with MiXCR, one entry per CDR3 protein. The sample includes about 8,300 distinct CDR3 sequences, roughly 56% of them seen just once. Treatment noted: roughly 11-day PBMC culture with coronavirus spike peptide pools or control peptides (ViraFEST assay).

The chain has TRBV30 and TRBJ1-6; TRBD1 agrees at 7 bases. The origin of this receptor is a human donor who had recovered from COVID-19. The sequencing input was CD4+ T cells from blood, cultured in vitro. CDR3 sequence (DNA): TGTGCCTGGAATAAAGACCGGAGGGGGCTTAATTCACCCCTCCACTTT. Translating gives CAWNKDRRGLNSPLHF.